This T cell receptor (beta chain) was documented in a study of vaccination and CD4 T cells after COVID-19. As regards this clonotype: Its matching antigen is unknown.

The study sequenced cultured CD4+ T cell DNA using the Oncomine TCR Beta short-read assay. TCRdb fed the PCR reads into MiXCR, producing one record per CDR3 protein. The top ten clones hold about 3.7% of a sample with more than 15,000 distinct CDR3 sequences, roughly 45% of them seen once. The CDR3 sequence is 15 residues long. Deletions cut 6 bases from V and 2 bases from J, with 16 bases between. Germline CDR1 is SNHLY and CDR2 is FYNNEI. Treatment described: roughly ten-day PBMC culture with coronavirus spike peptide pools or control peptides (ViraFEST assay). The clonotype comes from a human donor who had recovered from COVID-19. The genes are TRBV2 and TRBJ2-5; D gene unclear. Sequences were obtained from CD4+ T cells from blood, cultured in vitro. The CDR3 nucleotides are TGTGCCAGCAGCCCCAGAGGACGTATTCAAGAGACCCAGTACTTC. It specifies CASSPRGRIQETQYF.